This is a list of T cell receptor beta chains from one sample in a study of persistence of HIV-infected CD4 T cells. Measured with immunoSEQ multiplex PCR; TCRdb has only the in-frame clones, and not every one. The sample has about 40,000 clones, 75% to 80% seen once. What these receptors recognize is not known. Sequenced material: CD4+ T cells sorted from PBMCs after roughly 18-hour stimulation, taken from a patient who received antiretroviral therapy. The receptors were gathered from an adult man with HIV who was CMV-seropositive. Both conserved end residues are part of each CDR3. D genes are given only for firm matches. Size is stated for part of the rows, as once, few or many counts, or as a class when the clone is expanded.

v_gene: TRBV5-1
abundance: .
d_gene: .
j_gene: TRBJ2-7
CDR3nt: TGCGCCAGCAGCGATCGGAGCGGGCCGACCTACGAGCAGTACTTC
CDR3aa: CASSDRSGPTYEQYF

v_gene: TRBV4-1
abundance: .
d_gene: .
j_gene: TRBJ1-1
CDR3nt: TGCGCCAGCAGCCAGGGAGGGGTCACTGAAGCTTTCTTT
CDR3aa: CASSQGGVTEAFF

v_gene: TRBV27
abundance: .
d_gene: TRBD2
j_gene: TRBJ2-7
CDR3nt: TGTGCCAGCACCCTAGCGGGGGGGTCCTACGAGCAGTACTTC
CDR3aa: CASTLAGGSYEQYF

v_gene: TRBV27
abundance: .
d_gene: .
j_gene: TRBJ2-2
CDR3nt: TGTGCCAGCAGTCCACGACAGAACACCGGGGAGCTGTTTTTT
CDR3aa: CASSPRQNTGELFF

v_gene: TRBV15
abundance: medium-sized
d_gene: .
j_gene: TRBJ1-2
CDR3nt: TGTGCCACCAGCAGAGATCTGGGAGCACCCTATGGCTACACCTTC
CDR3aa: CATSRDLGAPYGYTF

v_gene: TRBV6-5
abundance: .
d_gene: .
j_gene: TRBJ2-7
CDR3nt: TGTGCCAGCAGTCTCACGGGGAGCAGGGCCGAGCAGTACTTC
CDR3aa: CASSLTGSRAEQYF

v_gene: TRBV30
abundance: .
d_gene: TRBD1
j_gene: TRBJ1-5
CDR3nt: TGTGCCGCCGACAGGGGGAGCAATCAGCCCCAGCATTTT
CDR3aa: CAADRGSNQPQHF

v_gene: TRBV2
abundance: few
d_gene: .
j_gene: TRBJ1-2
CDR3nt: TGTGCCAGCAGGATCGGCAGACCTGAGAGTTTTGGCTACACCTTC
CDR3aa: CASRIGRPESFGYTF

v_gene: TRBV30
abundance: .
d_gene: .
j_gene: TRBJ1-2
CDR3nt: TGTGCCTGGAGTGTACGTAGGCAGTGGTCTAACTATGGCTACACCTTC
CDR3aa: CAWSVRRQWSNYGYTF

v_gene: TRBV6-5
abundance: .
d_gene: .
j_gene: TRBJ2-5
CDR3nt: TGTGCCAGCAGCCTTTGGGGTAACCAAGAGACCCAGTACTTC
CDR3aa: CASSLWGNQETQYF

v_gene: TRBV25-1
abundance: .
d_gene: .
j_gene: TRBJ1-4
CDR3nt: TGTGCCAGCAGTCCCCCTTTTTACGAAAAACTGTTTTTT
CDR3aa: CASSPPFYEKLFF

v_gene: TRBV19
abundance: .
d_gene: .
j_gene: TRBJ1-1
CDR3nt: TGTGCCAGTAGCCAGGGCGAGGGAACTGAAGCTTTCTTT
CDR3aa: CASSQGEGTEAFF

v_gene: TRBV11-3
abundance: .
d_gene: .
j_gene: TRBJ1-1
CDR3nt: TGTGCCAGCAGCGCCCGGGGGGAAGGCACTGAAGCTTTCTTT
CDR3aa: CASSARGEGTEAFF

v_gene: TRBV7-3
abundance: .
d_gene: TRBD1
j_gene: TRBJ1-1
CDR3nt: TGTGCCAGCAGCCCGGGACAGAGCAACACTGAAGCTTTCTTT
CDR3aa: CASSPGQSNTEAFF

v_gene: TRBV30
abundance: .
d_gene: .
j_gene: TRBJ2-5
CDR3nt: TGTGCCTGGAGTGTAAGCGAAGAGACCCAGTACTTC
CDR3aa: CAWSVSEETQYF

v_gene: TRBV18
abundance: .
d_gene: .
j_gene: TRBJ2-6
CDR3nt: TGTGCCAGCTCTCCTCAGGTAATAGCAGGAGTTGGGGCCAACGTCCTGACTTTC
CDR3aa: CASSPQVIAGVGANVLTF

v_gene: TRBV6-5
abundance: .
d_gene: .
j_gene: TRBJ1-2
CDR3nt: TGTGCCAGCAAACCCGGGATCTATGGCTACACCTTC
CDR3aa: CASKPGIYGYTF

v_gene: TRBV30
abundance: .
d_gene: .
j_gene: TRBJ1-6
CDR3nt: TGTGCCTGGAGACGACAGGAATTATCACCCCTCCACTTT
CDR3aa: CAWRRQELSPLHF

v_gene: TRBV19
abundance: once
d_gene: TRBD1
j_gene: TRBJ1-2
CDR3nt: TGTGCCAGTACCCCAACAGGGGGCAGTGGCTACACCTTC
CDR3aa: CASTPTGGSGYTF

v_gene: TRBV24-1
abundance: .
d_gene: TRBD2
j_gene: TRBJ2-3
CDR3nt: TGTGCCACCAGTGACACCGCGGGGGGGTTAGATACGCAGTATTTT
CDR3aa: CATSDTAGGLDTQYF

v_gene: TRBV18
abundance: .
d_gene: TRBD1
j_gene: TRBJ1-2
CDR3nt: TGTGCCAGCTCACTCCAGGGGGCCCACCGTGGCTACACCTTC
CDR3aa: CASSLQGAHRGYTF

v_gene: TRBV5-6
abundance: .
d_gene: .
j_gene: TRBJ1-2
CDR3nt: TGTGCCAGCAGCCCACTAACCGATGGCTATGGCTACACCTTC
CDR3aa: CASSPLTDGYGYTF

v_gene: TRBV7-8
abundance: .
d_gene: TRBD2
j_gene: TRBJ2-2
CDR3nt: TGTGCCAGCAGCTTAGCCGGACTAGCACGGAACACCGGGGAGCTGTTTTTT
CDR3aa: CASSLAGLARNTGELFF

v_gene: TRBV30
abundance: .
d_gene: .
j_gene: TRBJ2-7
CDR3nt: TGTGCCTGGAGTGTTGGCCTTGGGCCCTACGAGCAGTACTTC
CDR3aa: CAWSVGLGPYEQYF

v_gene: TRBV5-1
abundance: .
d_gene: .
j_gene: TRBJ2-3
CDR3nt: TGCGCCAGCAGCTTGGCGCCGGACAGATCAGATACGCAGTATTTT
CDR3aa: CASSLAPDRSDTQYF

v_gene: TRBV5-1
abundance: .
d_gene: .
j_gene: TRBJ1-1
CDR3nt: TGCGCCAGCAGCTTGGGGGGGATCGGTAACACTGAAGCTTTCTTT
CDR3aa: CASSLGGIGNTEAFF

v_gene: TRBV4-1
abundance: .
d_gene: .
j_gene: TRBJ1-5
CDR3nt: TGCGCCAGCAGCCGAGGTGGGTTGGCGGGCAATCAGCCCCAGCATTTT
CDR3aa: CASSRGGLAGNQPQHF

v_gene: TRBV9
abundance: .
d_gene: .
j_gene: TRBJ2-1
CDR3nt: TGTGCCAGCAGCGTAGGCGAGCCGTACTACAATGAGCAGTTCTTC
CDR3aa: CASSVGEPYYNEQFF

v_gene: TRBV10-1
abundance: .
d_gene: .
j_gene: TRBJ1-5
CDR3nt: TGCGCCAGCAGTCGTGACAGAGATCAGCCCCAGCATTTT
CDR3aa: CASSRDRDQPQHF

v_gene: TRBV5-4
abundance: .
d_gene: TRBD2
j_gene: TRBJ2-7
CDR3nt: TGTGCCAGCAGCTCTCCTAGCGGGTCCTCCTACGAGCAGTACTTC
CDR3aa: CASSSPSGSSYEQYF

v_gene: TRBV9
abundance: .
d_gene: .
j_gene: TRBJ1-1
CDR3nt: TGTGCCAGCAGCGTAGGGCCGGGAGGGTCTGTCACTGAAGCTTTCTTT
CDR3aa: CASSVGPGGSVTEAFF